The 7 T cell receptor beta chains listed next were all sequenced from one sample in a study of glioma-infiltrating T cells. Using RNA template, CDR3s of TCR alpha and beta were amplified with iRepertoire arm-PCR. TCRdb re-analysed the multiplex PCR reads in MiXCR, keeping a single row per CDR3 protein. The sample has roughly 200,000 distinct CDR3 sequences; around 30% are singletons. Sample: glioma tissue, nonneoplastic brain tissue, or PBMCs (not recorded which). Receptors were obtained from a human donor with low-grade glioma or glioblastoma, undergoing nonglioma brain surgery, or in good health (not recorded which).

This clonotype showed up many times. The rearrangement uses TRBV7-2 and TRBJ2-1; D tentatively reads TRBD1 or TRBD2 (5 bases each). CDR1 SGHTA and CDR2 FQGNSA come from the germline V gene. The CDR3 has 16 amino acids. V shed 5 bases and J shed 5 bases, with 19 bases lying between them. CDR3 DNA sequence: TGTGCCAGCAGCGTAGGGTCCGGGACGGGCAACAATGAGCAGTTCTTC. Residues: CASSVGSGTGNNEQFF. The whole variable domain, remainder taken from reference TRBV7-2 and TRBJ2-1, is GAGVSQSPSNKVTEKGKDVELRCDPISGHTALYWYRQSLGQGLEFLIYFQGNSAPDKSGLPSDRFSAERTGGSVSTLTIQRTQQEDSAVYLCASSVGSGTGNNEQFFGPGTRLTVL.

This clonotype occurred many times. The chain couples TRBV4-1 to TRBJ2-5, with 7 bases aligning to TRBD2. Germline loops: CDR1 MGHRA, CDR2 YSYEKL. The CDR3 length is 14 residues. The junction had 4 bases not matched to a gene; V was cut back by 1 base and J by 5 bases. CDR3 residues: CASSQVLGRETQYF. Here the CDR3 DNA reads TGCGCCAGCAGCCAAGTTCTCGGGAGGGAGACCCAGTACTTC.

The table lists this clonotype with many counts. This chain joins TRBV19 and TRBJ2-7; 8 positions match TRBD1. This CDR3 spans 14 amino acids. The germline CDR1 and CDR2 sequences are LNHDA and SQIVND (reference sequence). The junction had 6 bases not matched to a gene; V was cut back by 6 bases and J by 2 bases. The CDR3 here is CASRLQGDAYEQYF. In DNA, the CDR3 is TGTGCCAGTAGGCTACAGGGGGATGCCTACGAGCAGTACTTC.

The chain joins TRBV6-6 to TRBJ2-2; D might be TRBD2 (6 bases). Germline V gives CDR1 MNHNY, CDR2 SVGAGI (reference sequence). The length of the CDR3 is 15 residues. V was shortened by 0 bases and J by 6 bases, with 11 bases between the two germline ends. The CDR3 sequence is CASSYSRLVAGELFF. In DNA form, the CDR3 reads TGTGCCAGCAGTTACTCTCGACTAGTTGCCGGGGAGCTGTTTTTT.

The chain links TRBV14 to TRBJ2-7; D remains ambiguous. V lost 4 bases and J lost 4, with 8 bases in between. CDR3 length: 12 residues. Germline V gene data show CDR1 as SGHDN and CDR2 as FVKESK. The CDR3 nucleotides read TGTGCCAGCAGCCCCAACCGGTACGAGCAGTACTTC. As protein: CASSPNRYEQYF.

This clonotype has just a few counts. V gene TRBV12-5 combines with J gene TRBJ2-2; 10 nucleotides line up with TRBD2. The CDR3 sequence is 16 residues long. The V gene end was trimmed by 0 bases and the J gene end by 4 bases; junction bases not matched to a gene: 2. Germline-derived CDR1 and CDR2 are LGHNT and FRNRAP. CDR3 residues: CASGLVLAGSTGELFF. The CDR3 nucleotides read TGTGCTAGTGGTTTGGTACTAGCGGGAAGCACCGGGGAGCTGTTTTTT.

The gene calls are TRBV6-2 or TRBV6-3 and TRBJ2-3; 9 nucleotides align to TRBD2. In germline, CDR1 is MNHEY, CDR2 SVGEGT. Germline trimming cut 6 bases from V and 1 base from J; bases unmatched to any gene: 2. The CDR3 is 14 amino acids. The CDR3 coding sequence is TGTGCCAGCAGGGTAGCGGGAGGCACAGATACGCAGTATTTT. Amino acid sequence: CASRVAGGTDTQYF.